Shown below are 28 T cell receptor beta chains from a single sample sequenced in a study of blood T cell repertoires in COVID-19 (dated by TCRdb to the early 2020s). Library prep was done by the immunoSEQ multiplex PCR assay. TCRdb obtained this table from immuneACCESS and retained in-frame rearrangements with V and J assigned. These tables miss some clones; where compared with another copy, unresolved V genes account for less than half of the shortfall, and the remainder is unexplained. This sample comprises approximately 300,000 clones, roughly 90% of them detected only once. The ten largest clonotypes hold roughly 3.9% of the sample. The sequenced sample was PBMCs or T cells enriched from blood (not recorded which). The receptor set was obtained from a woman between 25 and 40 years old who had been exposed to COVID-19.

In this sample, this clone turned up a few times. The genes are TRBV19 and TRBJ2-2; TRBD1 agrees at 10 bases. This CDR3 has 17 residues. The V segment lost 6 bases and the J segment 5 bases; nucleotides outside the gene matches: 12. The germline V gene encodes CDR1 LNHDA and CDR2 SQIVND (reference sequence). The CDR3 here is CASRPLGTGVHTGELFF. The CDR3 nucleotides are TGTGCCAGTAGACCCCTGGGGACAGGGGTTCATACCGGGGAGCTGTTTTTT.

The V call is TRBV5-6, the J call TRBJ2-1; a possible D gene is TRBD1 (6 bases). This CDR3 comprises 14 residues. Germline-derived CDR1 and CDR2 are SGHDT and YYEEEE. V lost 1 base and J lost 6, with 11 bases in between. For the CDR3, the DNA is TGTGCCAGCAGCTTGACAGGGAATTTCAATGAGCAGTTCTTC. Amino acids: CASSLTGNFNEQFF. The whole variable domain, remainder taken from reference TRBV5-6 and TRBJ2-1, is DAGVTQSPTHLIKTRGQQVTLRCSPKSGHDTVSWYQQALGQGPQFIFQYYEEEERQRGNFPDRFSGHQFPNYSSELNVNALLLGDSALYLCASSLTGNFNEQFFGPGTRLTVL.

This chain uses TRBV5-1 with TRBJ2-3; D perhaps matches TRBD1 (6 bases). V was shortened by 4 bases and J by 2 bases, with 17 bases between the two germline ends. In germline, CDR1 is SGHRS, CDR2 YFSETQ. The CDR3 extends over 16 amino acids. CDR3 sequence: CASSLRGAYYTDTQYF. The CDR3 nucleotides read TGCGCCAGCAGCCTCAGGGGCGCATATTACACAGATACGCAGTATTTT.

V gene TRBV4-1 combines with J gene TRBJ2-7; a weak D match, TRBD1 (6 bases). Trimming removed 2 bases at V and 5 bases at J, with 13 bases between. The CDR3 extends over 14 amino acids. In germline, CDR1 is MGHRA, CDR2 YSYEKL. The CDR3 region has the DNA TGCGCCAGCAGCCAACCCGTGGGGGCAAACGAGCAGTACTTC. As protein: CASSQPVGANEQYF.

Only a few counts were recorded for this clone. This chain joins TRBV4-3 and TRBJ1-2, with D hard to call. This CDR3 is built from 17 residues. The germline V gene encodes CDR1 LGHNA and CDR2 YSLEER. V lost 0 bases and J lost 0, with 14 bases in between. The CDR3 here is CASSQDARAGPNYGYTF. In DNA form, the CDR3 reads TGCGCCAGCAGCCAAGATGCGAGGGCAGGACCTAACTATGGCTACACCTTC.

The rearrangement links TRBV3-1 (or the pseudogene TRBV3-2) to TRBJ2-1, with 12 positions matching TRBD2. The CDR3 is 20 residues long. Germline-derived CDR1 and CDR2 are LGHDT and YNNKEL (reference sequence). V was clipped by 1 base and J by 0 bases; unmatched bases: 10. CDR3 bases: TGTGCCAGCAGCCAAGGAGGGACTAGCGGGTACCAAAGCTCCTACAATGAGCAGTTCTTC. As protein: CASSQGGTSGYQSSYNEQFF.

The J gene is TRBJ1-1, the V gene TRBV29-1; TRBD1 matches 7 bases. The trim removed 6 bases at V and 1 base at J, leaving 11 bases unmatched. Germline-derived CDR1 and CDR2 are SQVTM and ANQGSEA. This CDR3 is 15 amino acids long. This CDR3 is CSVMTGTVENTEAFF. The CDR3 region has the DNA TGCAGCGTGATGACAGGGACGGTTGAGAACACTGAAGCTTTCTTT.

The chain joins TRBV4-3 to TRBJ2-6; D might be TRBD1 (5 bases). The V gene's germline CDR1 is LGHNA and CDR2 YSLEER. V shed 2 bases and J shed 1 base, with 6 bases lying between them. This CDR3 contains 15 residues. The CDR3 DNA sequence: TGCGCCAGCAGCCAATCAGGGTCTGGGGCCAACGTCCTGACTTTC. The encoded protein is CASSQSGSGANVLTF.

V gene TRBV18 combines with J gene TRBJ1-4, with TRBD1 matching 7 bases. Germline trimming cut 0 bases from V and 8 bases from J; bases unmatched to any gene: 6. The CDR3 totals 15 residues. CDR1 is KGHSH and CDR2 is LQKENI in the germline V gene. Here the CDR3 DNA reads TGTGCCAGCTCACCACCGGGCCAGGGGGGCGAAAAACTGTTTTTT. The encoded protein is CASSPPGQGGEKLFF.

The chain uses TRBV7-6 and TRBJ2-1; D is perhaps TRBD2 (5 bases). This CDR3 is built from 15 residues. V lost 3 bases to trimming and J lost 4 bases, with 13 bases between them. Germline CDR1 and CDR2: SGHVS and FNYEAQ. This CDR3 is CASSFSAAIYNEQFF. CDR3 nucleotides: TGTGCCAGCAGCTTTTCAGCGGCGATATACAATGAGCAGTTCTTC.

V gene TRBV4-3 combines with J gene TRBJ2-3; D not certain. The V end was cut by 1 base, the J end by 4 bases, with 9 bases between. The germline gives CDR1 LGHNA, CDR2 YSLEER. The CDR3 totals 14 residues. The CDR3 protein is CASSQVVAPDTQYF. The CDR3 nucleotides read TGCGCCAGCAGCCAAGTCGTGGCCCCAGATACGCAGTATTTT.

The J gene is TRBJ1-1, the V gene TRBV2; the match to TRBD1 covers 8 bases. V shed 4 bases and J 6 bases; nucleotides not matched to a gene: 13. CDR3 length: 16 residues. Germline-derived CDR1 and CDR2 are SNHLY and FYNNEI. The CDR3 protein is CASSVYPSGGSAEAFF. In DNA form, the CDR3 reads TGTGCCAGCAGTGTTTACCCCTCAGGGGGCTCCGCTGAAGCTTTCTTT.

The CDR3 bases are TGTGCCAGCAGCCAATGGACAGGTTTTTCAACTAATGAAAAACTGTTTTTT. The encoded protein is CASSQWTGFSTNEKLFF. V usage is TRBV7-6 and J usage is TRBJ1-4, with TRBD1 matching 7 bases. Germline V lookup: CDR1 SGHVS, CDR2 FNYEAQ. The CDR3 runs to 17 residues. V shed 5 bases, J shed 0 bases, and the junction held 9 bases outside the gene matches.

The V call is TRBV7-9, the J call TRBJ2-3; 8 bases fit TRBD2. The germline V gene has CDR1 SEHNR and CDR2 FQNEAQ (reference sequence). The CDR3 runs to 17 residues. The V and J ends lost 5 bases and 0 bases, in that order; junction bases with no gene match: 10. The CDR3 DNA is TGTGCCAGCAGCCCCTACCTTAGCGGGGTGAGCACAGATACGCAGTATTTT. It yields the protein CASSPYLSGVSTDTQYF.

The rearrangement links TRBV5-1 to TRBJ1-1; a possible D gene is TRBD1 (6 bases). This CDR3 is built from 14 residues. V shed 4 bases and J shed 7 bases, with 17 bases lying between them. Per germline, CDR1 SGHRS and CDR2 YFSETQ. CDR3 in DNA: TGCGCCAGCAGCAAAGAAGCCCAGGGGCTTGAAGCTTTCTTT. This sequence encodes CASSKEAQGLEAFF.

The chain employs TRBV7-2 and TRBJ2-1; 8 nucleotides align to TRBD1. Germline V lookup: CDR1 SGHTA, CDR2 FQGNSA. The CDR3 length is 15 residues. The junction had 4 bases not matched to a gene; V was cut back by 5 bases and J by 1 base. CDR3 in DNA: TGTGCCAGCAGCCGCGACAGGGGATCCTACAATGAGCAGTTCTTC. Protein sequence: CASSRDRGSYNEQFF. Using reference TRBV7-2 and TRBJ2-1 for the parts outside the CDR3, the full variable domain is GAGVSQSPSNKVTEKGKDVELRCDPISGHTALYWYRQSLGQGLEFLIYFQGNSAPDKSGLPSDRFSAERTGGSVSTLTIQRTQQEDSAVYLCASSRDRGSYNEQFFGPGTRLTVL.

The chain uses TRBV29-1 and TRBJ1-6, with no clear D. The germline CDR1 and CDR2 sequences are SQVTM and ANQGSEA. Trimming left V 6 bases short and J 11 bases short, with 20 bases between. This CDR3 region has 14 residues. In nucleotides, the CDR3 is TGCAGCGTATCCTCCGGTGACGGAGAGGCACCCCTCCACTTT. It yields the protein CSVSSGDGEAPLHF.

The chain links TRBV19 to TRBJ2-1; no definite D call. The V end lost 5 bases, the J end lost 5 bases, and 13 bases lay between the germline ends. Germline values: CDR1 LNHDA, CDR2 SQIVND (reference sequence). This CDR3 has 14 residues. The CDR3 sequence is CASSPQVFNNEQFF. The CDR3 DNA sequence: TGTGCCAGTAGTCCTCAGGTATTCAACAATGAGCAGTTCTTC.

The CDR3 region is CASSEGWGGGTDTQYF. CDR3 coding DNA: TGTGCCAGCAGTGAAGGCTGGGGGGGAGGCACAGATACGCAGTATTTT. The rearrangement uses TRBV6-1 and TRBJ2-3; TRBD2 matches at 7 bases. V dropped 1 base and J dropped 1; count of bases not matched to a gene: 5. The germline gives CDR1 MNHNS, CDR2 SASEGT. The CDR3 runs 16 residues.

The rearrangement uses TRBV6-1 and TRBJ2-3; 14 nucleotides line up with TRBD2. Germline loops: CDR1 MNHNS, CDR2 SASEGT. This CDR3 has 18 amino acids. V lost 3 bases and J lost 2; bases outside the gene matches: 7. CDR3 amino acids: CASSDRGTSGGITDTQYF. The CDR3 DNA follows: TGTGCCAGCAGTGATCGGGGGACTAGCGGGGGAATCACAGATACGCAGTATTTT.

This clone was counted between two and nine times. The chain carries TRBV10-3 and TRBJ1-1; possible D gene TRBD1, 5 bases. The CDR3 spans 16 residues. Trimming took 5 bases from V and 0 from J, leaving 16 bases between them. Per germline, CDR1 ENHRY and CDR2 SYGVKD. CDR3: CAISQGPSAMNTEAFF. The CDR3 DNA reads TGTGCCATCAGTCAGGGCCCCTCGGCCATGAACACTGAAGCTTTCTTT.

The chain uses TRBV7-3 and TRBJ2-5; maybe TRBD2 (6 bases). The CDR3 is made up of 15 amino acids. Germline CDR1 reads SGHTA; CDR2 reads FQGTGA. Trimming stripped 1 base from V and 5 bases from J, with 14 bases between. CDR3 sequence (DNA): TGTGCCAGCAGCTTAAACGGGGGATTGGGGGAGACCCAGTACTTC. Its protein product is CASSLNGGLGETQYF.

On this clone: Other nucleotide sequences in the sample specify the same CDR3. The V gene is TRBV29-1, the J gene TRBJ1-2; 7 positions match TRBD1. Germline CDR1 reads SQVTM; CDR2 reads ANQGSEA. J lost 3 bases, V lost 6 bases, and 4 bases had no gene match. This CDR3 has 12 amino acids. CDR3 region: CSVGDRDYGYTF. The CDR3 DNA reads as TGCAGCGTGGGGGACAGAGACTATGGCTACACCTTC.

The chain recombines TRBV18 with TRBJ1-3; D possibly corresponds to TRBD1 (6 bases). CDR1 and CDR2 from the germline V gene are KGHSH and LQKENI. V was cut by 6 bases and J by 0 bases, with 18 bases left in between. The length of the CDR3 is 17 residues. CDR3 amino acids: CASSPGLGAFSGNTIYF. The DNA of the CDR3 is TGTGCCAGCTCCCCGGGTCTGGGGGCCTTCTCTGGAAACACCATATATTTT. The entire variable domain, with the rest obtained from reference TRBV18 and TRBJ1-3, is as follows: NAGVMQNPRHLVRRRGQEARLRCSPMKGHSHVYWYRQLPEEGLKFMVYLQKENIIDESGMPKERFSAEFPKEGPSILRIQQVVRGDSAAYFCASSPGLGAFSGNTIYFGEGSWLTVV.

V is TRBV13 and J is TRBJ2-3; D gene uncertain. Trimming took 5 bases from V and 1 from J, leaving 10 bases between them. This CDR3 is 14 amino acids long. CDR1 PRHDT and CDR2 FYEKMQ come from the germline V gene (reference sequence). The CDR3 DNA sequence: TGTGCCAGCAGCCTACCCTTAGGCACAGATACGCAGTATTTT. The encoded protein is CASSLPLGTDTQYF. Full variable domain (rest looked up from reference TRBV13 and TRBJ2-3): AAGVIQSPRHLIKEKRETATLKCYPIPRHDTVYWYQQGPGQDPQFLISFYEKMQSDKGSIPDRFSAQQFSDYHSELNMSSLELGDSALYFCASSLPLGTDTQYFGPGTRLTVL.

The chain couples TRBV11-2 to TRBJ2-2; D remains unclear. This CDR3 has 15 residues. Germline lookup yields CDR1 SGHAT and CDR2 FQNNGV. Trimming removed 5 bases from V and 1 base from J, with 11 bases in between. CDR3 region: CASSEAAGNTGELFF. CDR3 DNA: TGTGCCAGCAGCGAAGCCGCAGGGAACACCGGGGAGCTGTTTTTT. Using reference TRBV11-2 and TRBJ2-2 for the parts outside the CDR3, the full variable domain is EAGVAQSPRYKIIEKRQSVAFWCNPISGHATLYWYQQILGQGPKLLIQFQNNGVVDDSQLPKDRFSAERLKGVDSTLKIQPAKLEDSAVYLCASSEAAGNTGELFFGEGSRLTVL.

This rearrangement joins TRBV24-1 to TRBJ1-2; D is ambiguous. V dropped 4 bases and J dropped 0 bases, with 11 bases sitting between them. The germline gives CDR1 KGHDR, CDR2 SFDVKD. This CDR3 has 15 residues. Here the CDR3 reads CATSDPGSANYGYTF. The CDR3 DNA reads TGTGCCACCAGTGACCCGGGAAGTGCTAACTATGGCTACACCTTC.

This sequence joins TRBV6-2 or TRBV6-3 and TRBJ2-7; 8 nucleotides line up with TRBD1. The CDR3 covers 15 residues. The V and J ends lost 2 bases and 5 bases, in that order; junction bases with no gene match: 8. Germline CDR1 reads MNHEY; CDR2 reads SVGEGT. CDR3 nucleotide sequence: TGTGCCAGCAGTTACGGCGTCAGGGGGCCCCACGAGCAGTACTTC. Residues: CASSYGVRGPHEQYF.